The subject of this entry is one T cell receptor (beta chain). Its antigen remains unknown. This entry is derived from a study of T cell responses to AZD1222 COVID-19 vaccine. V shed 4 bases, J shed 6 bases, and the junction held 7 bases outside the gene matches. Germline values: CDR1 SGHVS, CDR2 FQNEAQ. This CDR3 spans 14 amino acids. TCRdb's table, derived via immunoSEQ multiplex PCR, lists solely in-frame clones and lacks some. The sample carries about 170,000 clones, 75% to 95% recorded once. Broader study findings: No day 14 peak samples; only post-peak repertoires were characterized. Most donors were white British, females outnumbered males, and clonal diversity was possibly underestimated. Spike regions recognized by vaccine-associated CD4 TCRs spanned the protein, led by 160-218 and 743-854. Per reports, nearly half of all spike-specific TCRs target regions that are unmutated in variants.

The chain links TRBV7-8 to TRBJ1-1; TRBD1 matches at 8 bases. Here the sequenced sample was peripheral blood, taken on day 0 of AZD1222 vaccination. The origin of this receptor is an adult in good health. The CDR3 loop reads CASSSGLQGAEAFF. The DNA of the CDR3 is TGTGCCAGCAGCTCCGGTCTACAGGGGGCTGAAGCTTTCTTT.